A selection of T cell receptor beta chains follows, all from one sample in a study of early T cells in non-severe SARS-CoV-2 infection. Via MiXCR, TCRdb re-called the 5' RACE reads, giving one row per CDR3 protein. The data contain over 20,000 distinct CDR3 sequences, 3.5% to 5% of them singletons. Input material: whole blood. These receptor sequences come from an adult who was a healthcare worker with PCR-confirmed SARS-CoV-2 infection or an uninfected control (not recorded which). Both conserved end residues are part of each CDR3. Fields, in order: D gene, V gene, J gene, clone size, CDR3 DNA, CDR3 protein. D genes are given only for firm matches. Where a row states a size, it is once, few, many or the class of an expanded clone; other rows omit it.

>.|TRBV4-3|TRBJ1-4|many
TGCGCCAGCAGCCAAGTCCCCGGACCCGGTAATGAAAAACTGTTTTTT
CASSQVPGPGNEKLFF
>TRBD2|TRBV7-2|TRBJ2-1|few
TGTGCCAGCAGCCAGACTAGCGGGGGGGCAGGCTACAATGAGCAGTTCTTC
CASSQTSGGAGYNEQFF
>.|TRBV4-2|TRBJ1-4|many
TGTGCCAGCAGCCAAGACCCCGGAAGAGGTGAAAAACTGTTTTTT
CASSQDPGRGEKLFF
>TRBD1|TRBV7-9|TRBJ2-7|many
TGTGCCAGCAGCCCTAGGACAGGGGTCTACGAGCAGTACTTC
CASSPRTGVYEQYF
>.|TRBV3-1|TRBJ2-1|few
TGTGCCAGCAGCCCCCGGAGCTCCTACAATGAGCAGTTCTTC
CASSPRSSYNEQFF
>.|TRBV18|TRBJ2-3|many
TGTGCCAGCTCACCACCGGGGGGGCCAGATACGCAGTATTTT
CASSPPGGPDTQYF
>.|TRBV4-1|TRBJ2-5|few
TGCGCCAGCAGCCACAATATGGAGACCCAGTACTTC
CASSHNMETQYF
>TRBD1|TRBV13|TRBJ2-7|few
TGTGCCAGCAGCTTAGCCTACACAGGGGAGCAGGGATACTACGAGCAGTACTTC
CASSLAYTGEQGYYEQYF
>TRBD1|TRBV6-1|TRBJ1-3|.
TGTGCCAGCAGTGAAATCTCGACAGGGATGATTTCTGGAAACACCATATATTTT
CASSEISTGMISGNTIYF
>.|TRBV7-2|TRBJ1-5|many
TGTGCCAGCAGCTTGGGGCCACTTGGCAATCAGCCCCAGCATTTT
CASSLGPLGNQPQHF